This TCR beta chain appears in the sequencing data of a study of sequential checkpoint blockade in melanoma. For the study at large: Patients were randomized 1:1 to nivolumab-then-ipilimumab or ipilimumab-then-nivolumab first-line. DNA from 85 to 95 pretreatment tumor samples underwent TCRβ immunosequencing.

Treatment noted: randomized to nivolumab then ipilimumab (arm A) or the reverse (arm B). DNA-damaging chemotherapy had not been given to any patient beforehand. The CDR3 loop spans 13 amino acids. CDR1 LNHDA and CDR2 SQIVND come from the germline V gene (reference sequence). The germline V and J ends were trimmed by 8 bases and 4 bases, with 14 bases remaining between them. TCRdb's copy holds only in-frame clones and misses some; the assay was immunoSEQ multiplex PCR. Here the sample spans about 4,000 clones, roughly 19% being singletons. V gene TRBV19 combines with J gene TRBJ1-2; D not resolved. The clonotype originates from a human donor with melanoma. The material was tumor tissue (inferred from file names), obtained from a patient given nivolumab and ipilimumab in sequence. The CDR3 DNA follows: TGTGCCAGTTCTTTCGGATCACCCTATGGCTACACCTTC. This codes for CASSFGSPYGYTF.